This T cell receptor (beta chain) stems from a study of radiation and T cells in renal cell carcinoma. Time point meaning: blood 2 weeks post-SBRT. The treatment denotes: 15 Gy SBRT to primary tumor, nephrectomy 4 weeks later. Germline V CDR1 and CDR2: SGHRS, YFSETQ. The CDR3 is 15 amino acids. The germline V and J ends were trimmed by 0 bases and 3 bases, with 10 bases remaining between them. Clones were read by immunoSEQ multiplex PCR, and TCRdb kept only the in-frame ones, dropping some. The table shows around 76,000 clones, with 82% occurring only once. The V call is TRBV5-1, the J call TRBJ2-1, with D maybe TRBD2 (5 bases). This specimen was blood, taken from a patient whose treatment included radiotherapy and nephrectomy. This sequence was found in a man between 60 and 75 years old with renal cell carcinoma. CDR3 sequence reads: CASSLGGDHYNEQFF. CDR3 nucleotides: TGCGCCAGCAGCTTGGGGGGAGACCACTACAATGAGCAGTTCTTC.